Listed here are 14 T cell receptor beta chains from one sample, sequenced in a study of blood T cell repertoires in COVID-19. Measured with immunoSEQ multiplex PCR; TCRdb has only the in-frame clones, and not every one. The sample includes roughly 700,000 clones, about 90% seen only once; the top ten take under 0.3%. The sample comprised peripheral blood. Receptors were obtained from a woman between 18 and 29 years old with acute or convalescent COVID-19.

The gene calls are TRBV7-9 and TRBJ1-1, with D unclear. Trimming pared 4 bases from V and 7 bases from J, leaving 31 bases between. Germline loops: CDR1 SEHNR, CDR2 FQNEAQ (reference sequence). There are 19 residues in the CDR3. The CDR3 nucleotides read TGTGCCAGCAGCTCCTTAGAGAGCCTAGGACGGCGGGTAATAAATGAAGCTTTCTTT. Amino acid sequence: CASSSLESLGRRVINEAFF. Full variable domain (rest looked up from reference TRBV7-9 and TRBJ1-1): DTGVSQNPRHKITKRGQNVTFRCDPISEHNRLYWYRQTLGQGPEFLTYFQNEAQLEKSRLLSDRFSAERPKGSFSTLEIQRTEQGDSAMYLCASSSLESLGRRVINEAFFGQGTRLTVV.

The chain employs TRBV6-5 and TRBJ2-7; D remains ambiguous. CDR3 length equals 12 residues. With 4 bases removed from V and 2 bases from J, the gap between germline ends came to 6 bases. Germline V gene lookup returns CDR1 MNHEY and CDR2 SVGAGI. The CDR3 DNA sequence: TGTGCCAGCAGTTCACAGACCTACGAGCAGTACTTC. It specifies CASSSQTYEQYF.

The J gene is TRBJ1-2, the V gene TRBV19; unclear D gene. CDR1 is LNHDA and CDR2 is SQIVND in the germline V gene (reference sequence). This CDR3 region has 14 residues. V gave up 0 bases and J gave up 8 bases, with 13 bases separating them. CDR3 in DNA: TGTGCCAGTAGTATAGACGACCTGAGCGACGGCTACACCTTC. Encoded protein: CASSIDDLSDGYTF.

The chain uses TRBV18 and TRBJ1-6, with 7 positions matching TRBD1. Germline lookup yields CDR1 KGHSH and CDR2 LQKENI. This CDR3 has 14 residues. The ends lost 2 bases at V and 10 bases at J; junction bases unmatched: 5. The CDR3 DNA is TGTGCCAGCTCACCATACACAGGGGAGTCACCCCTCCACTTT. Its protein is CASSPYTGESPLHF.

The chain couples TRBV2 to TRBJ2-7; D may be TRBD1 (6 bases). Germline values: CDR1 SNHLY, CDR2 FYNNEI. V was shortened by 6 bases and J by 3 bases, with 15 bases between the two germline ends. The CDR3 is 14 residues long. CDR3 in DNA: TGTGCCAGCAGCACAGGGAGACCTAGCTACGAGCAGTACTTC. Translation gives CASSTGRPSYEQYF. Variable domain in full (rest from reference TRBV2 and TRBJ2-7): EPEVTQTPSHQVTQMGQEVILRCVPISNHLYFYWYRQILGQKVEFLVSFYNNEISEKSEIFDDQFSVERPDGSNFTLKIRSTKLEDSAMYFCASSTGRPSYEQYFGPGTRLTVT.

CDR3 bases: TGTGCCAGCAGCTTAGTTATACTGATCTCTGGGGCCAACGTCCTGACTTTC. This gives the protein CASSLVILISGANVLTF. The J gene is TRBJ2-6, the V gene TRBV7-9; D not certain. V was clipped by 1 base and J by 0 bases, with 10 bases between them. The CDR3 sequence is 17 residues long. Looked up from germline, CDR1 is SEHNR and CDR2 is FQNEAQ (reference sequence).

The gene calls are TRBV27 and TRBJ2-1; maybe TRBD2 (6 bases). Between the trimmed V and J ends, which lost 3 bases and 9 bases, there was a span of 15 bases. Germline V gene lookup returns CDR1 MNHEY and CDR2 SMNVEV (reference sequence). This CDR3 has 14 residues. The CDR3 DNA reads as TGTGCCAGCAGTTTGGGCGGGGCCCTCGGTGAGCAGTTCTTC. Its translation: CASSLGGALGEQFF.

This clone occurred a few times. This sequence joins TRBV6-2 or TRBV6-3 and TRBJ2-1; 10 bases are a match to TRBD2. Trimming removed 0 bases from V and 5 bases from J; junction bases left unmatched: 4. The CDR3 is made up of 16 amino acids. Germline CDR1 MNHEY, CDR2 SVGEGT. CDR3 nucleotide sequence: TGTGCCAGCAGTTACTCGGGAGCGGGGGGGAACAATGAGCAGTTCTTC. As protein: CASSYSGAGGNNEQFF.

This clone was seen only a few times. This chain links TRBV21-1 with TRBJ2-1; the DNA was not used to check the table's D call, TRBD2. TRBV21-1 is an annotated pseudogene. The length of the CDR3 is 19 residues. CDR3 loop: CASSPWGLAGGETNNEQFF. In nucleotides, the CDR3 is TGTGCCAGCAGTCCATGGGGCCTAGCGGGGGGCGAGACGAACAATGAGCAGTTCTTC.

This sequence joins TRBV6-5 and TRBJ2-2; 9 nucleotides align to TRBD1. The junction had 8 bases not matched to a gene; V was cut back by 7 bases and J by 5 bases. This CDR3 spans 15 amino acids. Germline lookup yields CDR1 MNHEY and CDR2 SVGAGI. CDR3 in amino acids: CASIPGQGRTGELFF. The CDR3 nucleotides read TGTGCCAGCATCCCGGGACAGGGTCGTACCGGGGAGCTGTTTTTT.

The table lists this clone with a few counts. This chain uses TRBV4-3 with TRBJ1-1, with D hard to call. This CDR3 comprises 13 residues. Trimming removed 4 bases at V and 0 bases at J, with 6 bases between. Germline V gene data show CDR1 as LGHNA and CDR2 as YSLEER. CDR3 in DNA: TGCGCCAGCAGCCCCCAGGTGAACACTGAAGCTTTCTTT. It is translated as CASSPQVNTEAFF.

This chain joins TRBV29-1 and TRBJ1-1, with 11 bases lining up with TRBD1. Germline CDR1 reads SQVTM; CDR2 reads ANQGSEA. The length of the CDR3 is 16 residues. After removal of 7 bases from V and 0 bases from J, the junction contained 10 bases not matched to a gene. The CDR3 is CSASDRGRVMNTEAFF. In DNA form, the CDR3 reads TGCAGCGCATCGGACAGGGGGCGGGTTATGAACACTGAAGCTTTCTTT. The variable domain in full, with the rest retrieved from reference TRBV29-1 and TRBJ1-1, is SAVISQKPSRDICQRGTSLTIQCQVDSQVTMMFWYRQQPGQSLTLIATANQGSEATYESGFVIDKFPISRPNLTFSTLTVSNMSPEDSSIYLCSASDRGRVMNTEAFFGQGTRLTVV.

This chain joins TRBV6-4 and TRBJ1-1, with 7 bases lining up with TRBD1. V shed 6 bases, J shed 0 bases, and the junction held 4 bases outside the gene matches. The germline CDR1 and CDR2 sequences are MRHNA and SNTAGT. The CDR3 is 14 amino acids. CDR3 DNA: TGTGCCAGCAGAGAGACAGGGTTGAACACTGAAGCTTTCTTT. Protein: CASRETGLNTEAFF.

This clone was detected only once. Distinct nucleotide sequences in the sample also encode this CDR3. The chain employs TRBV27 and TRBJ1-1, with 7 bases identical to TRBD1. This CDR3 is built from 13 residues. The ends lost 3 bases at V and 4 bases at J; junction bases unmatched: 2. Germline V gene sequence: CDR1 MNHEY, CDR2 SMNVEV (reference sequence). For the CDR3, the DNA is TGTGCCAGCAGTTTCCAGGGGGGCACTGAAGCTTTCTTT. Protein sequence: CASSFQGGTEAFF.